A selection of T cell receptor beta chains follows, all from one sample in a study of blood T cell repertoires in COVID-19. The data were produced by immunoSEQ multiplex PCR, yet TCRdb's version contains in-frame clones alone and is incomplete. This repertoire shows 210,000 or so clones, around 86% found once; its top ten account for 5.5% to 7.5%. The sequenced sample was peripheral blood. These receptors all stem from a middle-aged man with acute or convalescent COVID-19. Both conserved end residues are part of each CDR3. The D gene is left open where the match is weak. Clone size is not always given. Where it is, it says once, few, many or a class for expanded clones.

d_gene: NA
abundance: NA
j_gene: TRBJ2-7
v_gene: TRBV28
CDR3nt: TGTGCCAGCAGTCCTTCAGGGGAGCAGTACTTC
CDR3aa: CASSPSGEQYF

d_gene: NA
abundance: NA
j_gene: TRBJ2-1
v_gene: TRBV7-2
CDR3nt: TGTGCCAGCAGCCTTGTTGGGCCTTGGGATGAGCAGTTCTTC
CDR3aa: CASSLVGPWDEQFF

d_gene: NA
abundance: NA
j_gene: TRBJ2-5
v_gene: TRBV7-2
CDR3nt: TGTGCCAGCAGCTTAGGAGACAGAAAAGAGACCCAGTACTTC
CDR3aa: CASSLGDRKETQYF

d_gene: TRBD1
abundance: few
j_gene: TRBJ1-6
v_gene: TRBV10-3
CDR3nt: TGTGCCATCAGTGAGACCGGGACAGAGCTTTCACCCCTCCACTTT
CDR3aa: CAISETGTELSPLHF

d_gene: NA
abundance: NA
j_gene: TRBJ1-6
v_gene: TRBV7-9
CDR3nt: TGTGCCAGCAGCTTAGACAGGGTATGGAGTTCACCCCTCCACTTT
CDR3aa: CASSLDRVWSSPLHF

d_gene: NA
abundance: NA
j_gene: TRBJ2-4
v_gene: TRBV7-2
CDR3nt: TGTGCCAGCAGCTTGTCCCGCAGTCTAAACATTCAGTACTTC
CDR3aa: CASSLSRSLNIQYF

d_gene: TRBD1
abundance: NA
j_gene: TRBJ1-1
v_gene: TRBV5-1
CDR3nt: TGCGCCAGCAGCCAAATAGGGGGCAGGACGGGCACTGAAGCTTTCTTT
CDR3aa: CASSQIGGRTGTEAFF

d_gene: NA
abundance: NA
j_gene: TRBJ2-3
v_gene: TRBV6-5
CDR3nt: TGTGCCAGCAGTTACTCCGGGTTTGGGGATACGCAGTATTTT
CDR3aa: CASSYSGFGDTQYF

d_gene: TRBD2
abundance: NA
j_gene: TRBJ2-3
v_gene: TRBV5-1
CDR3nt: TGCGCCAGCAGCTTGGTTCGGACTAGCGGCTCTAGCACAGATACGCAGTATTTT
CDR3aa: CASSLVRTSGSSTDTQYF

d_gene: NA
abundance: NA
j_gene: TRBJ1-4
v_gene: TRBV5-6
CDR3nt: TGTGCCAGCAGCTTGGTCGGGGAACAGGGAATGGCTGAAAAACTGTTTTTT
CDR3aa: CASSLVGEQGMAEKLFF

d_gene: NA
abundance: NA
j_gene: TRBJ1-5
v_gene: TRBV28
CDR3nt: TGTGCCAGCAGTCCCGACTCCTCCGGTTCCCAGCATTTT
CDR3aa: CASSPDSSGSQHF

d_gene: NA
abundance: NA
j_gene: TRBJ2-7
v_gene: TRBV27
CDR3nt: TGTGCCAGCGCTACCTATCCGGAGCCTTTCTACGAGCAGTACTTC
CDR3aa: CASATYPEPFYEQYF

d_gene: TRBD1
abundance: once
j_gene: TRBJ1-4
v_gene: TRBV7-2
CDR3nt: TGTGCCAGCAGCTTAGGGGACAGCGTTAATGAAAAACTGTTTTTT
CDR3aa: CASSLGDSVNEKLFF

d_gene: TRBD1
abundance: NA
j_gene: TRBJ1-4
v_gene: TRBV10-2
CDR3nt: TGCGCCAGCAGAGGACAGGGGTTTAATGAAAAACTGTTTTTT
CDR3aa: CASRGQGFNEKLFF

d_gene: NA
abundance: once
j_gene: TRBJ2-2
v_gene: TRBV7-3
CDR3nt: TGTGCCAGCAGGTTAACGCGGGAGAACACCGGGGAGCTGTTTTTT
CDR3aa: CASRLTRENTGELFF

d_gene: NA
abundance: NA
j_gene: TRBJ2-1
v_gene: TRBV27
CDR3nt: TGTGCCAGCAGTATCAACCGGGATTCCTACAATGAGCAGTTCTTC
CDR3aa: CASSINRDSYNEQFF

d_gene: TRBD2
abundance: NA
j_gene: TRBJ2-1
v_gene: TRBV6-1
CDR3nt: TGTGCCAGCAGTGCATATACTAGCGGGACATCCTACAATGAGCAGTTCTTC
CDR3aa: CASSAYTSGTSYNEQFF